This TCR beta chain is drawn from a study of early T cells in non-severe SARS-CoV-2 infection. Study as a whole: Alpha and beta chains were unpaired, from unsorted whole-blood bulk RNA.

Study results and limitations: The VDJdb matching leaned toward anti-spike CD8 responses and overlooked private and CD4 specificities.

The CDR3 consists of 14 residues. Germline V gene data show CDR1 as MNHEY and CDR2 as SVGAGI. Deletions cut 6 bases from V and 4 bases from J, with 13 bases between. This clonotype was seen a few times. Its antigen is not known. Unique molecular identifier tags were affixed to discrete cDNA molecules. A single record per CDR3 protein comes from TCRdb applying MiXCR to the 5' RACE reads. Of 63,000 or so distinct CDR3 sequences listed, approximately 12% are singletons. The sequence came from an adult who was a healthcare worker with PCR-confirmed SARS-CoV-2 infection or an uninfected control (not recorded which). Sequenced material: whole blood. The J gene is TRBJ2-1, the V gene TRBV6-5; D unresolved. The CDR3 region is CASSRLAAYNEQFF. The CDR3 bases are TGTGCCAGCAGCCGACTGGCAGCTTACAATGAGCAGTTCTTC.